The source of this T cell receptor (beta chain) is a study of memory CD4+ T cells and cytomegalovirus serostatus. As for the study in general: Of the healthy Belgian adults, 9 were CMV seropositive and 20 to 30 seronegative.

Repertoires were generated with immunoSEQ multiplex PCR, while TCRdb's copy carries only in-frame clones and drops some. The data hold 40,000 to 55,000 clones, with about 86% observed a single time. Single viable CD3+CD4+CD8-CD45RO+ cells were sorted as the memory CD4+ T cells. This sequence originates from an adult in good health and CMV-seropositive. The specimen sequenced was memory CD4+ T cells from blood.

CDR3 sequence reads: CASSLTGQGGYEQYF. CDR3 DNA: TGTGCCAGTAGCCTAACGGGACAGGGCGGTTACGAGCAGTACTTC. This chain connects TRBV19 to TRBJ2-7; 9 nucleotides align to TRBD1. CDR3 length: 15 amino acids. Germline V gene sequence: CDR1 LNHDA, CDR2 SQIVND (reference sequence). Losses at the gene ends were 6 bases for V and 4 bases for J; bases not matched to a gene: 10.